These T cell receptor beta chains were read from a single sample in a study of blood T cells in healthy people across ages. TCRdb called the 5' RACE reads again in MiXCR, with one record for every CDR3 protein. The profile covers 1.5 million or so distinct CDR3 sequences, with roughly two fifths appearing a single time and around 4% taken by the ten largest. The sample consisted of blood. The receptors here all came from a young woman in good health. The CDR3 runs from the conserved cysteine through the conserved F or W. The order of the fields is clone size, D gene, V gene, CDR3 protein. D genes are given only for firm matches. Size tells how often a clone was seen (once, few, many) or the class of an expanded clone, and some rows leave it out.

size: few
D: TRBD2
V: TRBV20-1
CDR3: CSASASSGGAIDTQYF

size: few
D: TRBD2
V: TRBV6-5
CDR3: CASSYSRAGRGETQYF

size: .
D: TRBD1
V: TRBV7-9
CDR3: CASSLVGQGNRYEQYF

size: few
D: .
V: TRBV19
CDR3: CATSWGGSDYGYTF

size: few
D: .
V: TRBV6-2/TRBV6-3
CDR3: CASSWNTPGTEAFF

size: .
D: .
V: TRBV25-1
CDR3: CASSKTEPGNEQFF

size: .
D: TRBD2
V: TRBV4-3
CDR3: CASSQDIKLAGVGWWDEQYF

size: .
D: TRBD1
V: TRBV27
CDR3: CASSLSDDRGYNEQFF

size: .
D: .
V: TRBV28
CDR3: CASESGSTDTQYF

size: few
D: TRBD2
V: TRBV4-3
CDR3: CASSSLAGSKDTQYF

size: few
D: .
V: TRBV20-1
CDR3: CSATPFILDTQYF

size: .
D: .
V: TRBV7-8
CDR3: CASSLVPGGMGETQYF

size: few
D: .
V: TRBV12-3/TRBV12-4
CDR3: CASSLLAGVLEQYF

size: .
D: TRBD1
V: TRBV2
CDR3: CASIADRGSYEQYF

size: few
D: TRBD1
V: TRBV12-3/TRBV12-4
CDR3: CASSLRQGHGYTF

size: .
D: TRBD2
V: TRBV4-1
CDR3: CASSQQLAGLSSTDTQYF

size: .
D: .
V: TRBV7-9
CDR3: CASSLGRDTYTGTQYF

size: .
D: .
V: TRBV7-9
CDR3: CASSSRWERSKDTQYF

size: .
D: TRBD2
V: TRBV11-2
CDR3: CASSSAGLALTDTQYF

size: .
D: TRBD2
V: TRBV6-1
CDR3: CASSAVAGETDTQYF

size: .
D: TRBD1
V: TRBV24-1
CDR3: CATSDTTGTGYTGELFF

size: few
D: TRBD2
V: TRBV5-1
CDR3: CASSLGGSGRTYEQYF

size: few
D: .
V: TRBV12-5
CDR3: CASGFRDLGNTIYF

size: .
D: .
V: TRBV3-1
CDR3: CASSQVGGYDYNEQYF

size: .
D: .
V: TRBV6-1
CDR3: CASQQGDQPQHF

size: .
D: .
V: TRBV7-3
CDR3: CASSSLGSRTSTDTQYF

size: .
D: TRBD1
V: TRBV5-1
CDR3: CASRAAATGGPLNTEAFF

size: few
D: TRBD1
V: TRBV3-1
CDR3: CASRGDSALYGYTF